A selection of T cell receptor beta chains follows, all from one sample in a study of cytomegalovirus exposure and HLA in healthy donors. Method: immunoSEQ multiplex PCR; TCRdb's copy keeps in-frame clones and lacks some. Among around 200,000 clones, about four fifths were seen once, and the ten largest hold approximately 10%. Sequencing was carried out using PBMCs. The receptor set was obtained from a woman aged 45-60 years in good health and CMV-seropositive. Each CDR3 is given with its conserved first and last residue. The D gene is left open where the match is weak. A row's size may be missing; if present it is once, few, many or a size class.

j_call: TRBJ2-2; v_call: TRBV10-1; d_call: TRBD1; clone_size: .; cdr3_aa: CASSEGGQGNTGELFF; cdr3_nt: TGCGCCAGCAGTGAGGGGGGACAGGGGAACACCGGGGAGCTGTTTTTT
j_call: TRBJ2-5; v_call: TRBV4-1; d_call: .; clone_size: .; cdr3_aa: CASSQKRTQYF; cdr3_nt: TGCGCCAGCAGCCAAAAGAGGACCCAGTACTTC
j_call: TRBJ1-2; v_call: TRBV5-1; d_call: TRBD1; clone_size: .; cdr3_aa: CASSLMPGGNYGYTF; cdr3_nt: TGCGCCAGCAGCTTGATGCCAGGGGGCAACTATGGCTACACCTTC
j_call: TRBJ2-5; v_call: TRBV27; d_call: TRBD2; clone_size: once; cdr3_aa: CASSPPPFSGGETQYF; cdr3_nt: TGTGCCAGCAGTCCCCCTCCTTTTAGCGGGGGGGAGACCCAGTACTTC
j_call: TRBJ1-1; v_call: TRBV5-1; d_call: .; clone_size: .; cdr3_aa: CASSWEVRNTEAFF; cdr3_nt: TGCGCCAGCAGCTGGGAGGTCCGGAACACTGAAGCTTTCTTT
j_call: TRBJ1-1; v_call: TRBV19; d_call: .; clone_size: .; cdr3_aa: CASSRLRGIEAFF; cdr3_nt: TGTGCCAGTAGTAGGCTCCGAGGCATTGAAGCTTTCTTT
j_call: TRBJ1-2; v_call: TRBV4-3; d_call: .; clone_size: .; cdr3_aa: CASSQDLGSASGGYTF; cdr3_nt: TGCGCCAGCAGCCAAGATCTGGGCAGCGCGAGCGGGGGCTACACCTTC
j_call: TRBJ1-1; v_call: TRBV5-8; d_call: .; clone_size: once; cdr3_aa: CASRYTGGNTEAFF; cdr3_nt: TGTGCCAGCAGGTATACCGGGGGAAACACTGAAGCTTTCTTT
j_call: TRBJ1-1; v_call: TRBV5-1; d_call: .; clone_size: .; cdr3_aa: CASSLAGPTMNTEAFF; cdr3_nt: TGCGCCAGCAGCTTGGCAGGGCCGACAATGAACACTGAAGCTTTCTTT
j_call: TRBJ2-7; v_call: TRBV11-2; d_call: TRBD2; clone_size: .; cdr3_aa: CASNVLAGGPYEQYF; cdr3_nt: TGTGCCAGCAACGTACTAGCGGGGGGTCCCTACGAGCAGTACTTC
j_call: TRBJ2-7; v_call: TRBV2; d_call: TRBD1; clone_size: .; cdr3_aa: CASSLETGSYEQYF; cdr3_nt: TGTGCCAGCTCCTTAGAGACAGGGAGCTACGAGCAGTACTTC
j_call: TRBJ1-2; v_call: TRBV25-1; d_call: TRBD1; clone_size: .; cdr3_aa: CASSEGGAGGRVYGYTF; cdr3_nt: TGTGCCAGCAGTGAAGGGGGGGCAGGGGGCAGAGTCTATGGCTACACCTTC
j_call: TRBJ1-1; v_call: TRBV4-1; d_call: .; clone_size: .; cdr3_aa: CASSQGTSLEAFF; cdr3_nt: TGCGCCAGCAGCCAAGGGACATCCCTTGAAGCTTTCTTT
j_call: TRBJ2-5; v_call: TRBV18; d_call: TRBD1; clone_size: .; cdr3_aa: CASSPAGGNEQYF; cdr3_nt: TGTGCCAGCTCACCGGCAGGGGGCAATGAGCAGTACTTC
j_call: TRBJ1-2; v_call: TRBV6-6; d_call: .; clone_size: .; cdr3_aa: CASSYSSRGNYGYTF; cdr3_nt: TGTGCCAGCAGTTACTCATCCAGGGGTAACTATGGCTACACCTTC
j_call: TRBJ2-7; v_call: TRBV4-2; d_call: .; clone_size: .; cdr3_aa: CASSQEGGPDPYEQYF; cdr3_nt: TGTGCCAGCAGCCAAGAAGGGGGACCCGACCCCTACGAGCAGTACTTC
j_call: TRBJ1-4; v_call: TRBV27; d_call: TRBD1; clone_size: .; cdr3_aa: CASSTLSGTGVVKLFF; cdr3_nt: TGTGCCAGCAGTACCCTTTCCGGGACAGGGGTAGTGAAACTGTTTTTT
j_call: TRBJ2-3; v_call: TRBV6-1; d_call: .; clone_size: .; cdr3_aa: CASSEGAADTQYF; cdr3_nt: TGTGCCAGCAGTGAAGGTGCGGCAGATACGCAGTATTTT
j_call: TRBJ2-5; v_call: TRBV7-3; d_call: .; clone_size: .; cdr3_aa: CASSSQSTGRETQYF; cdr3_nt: TGTGCCAGCAGCTCCCAATCGACAGGCCGGGAGACCCAGTACTTC
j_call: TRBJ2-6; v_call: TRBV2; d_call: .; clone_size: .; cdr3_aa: CASSATGSGANVLTF; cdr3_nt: TGTGCCAGCAGTGCTACAGGGTCTGGGGCCAACGTCCTGACTTTC
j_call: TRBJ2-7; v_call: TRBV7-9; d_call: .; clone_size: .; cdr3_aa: CASSATGFREQYF; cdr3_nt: TGTGCCAGCAGCGCTACAGGGTTTCGCGAGCAGTACTTC
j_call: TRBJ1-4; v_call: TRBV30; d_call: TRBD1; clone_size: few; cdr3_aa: CAWSDTTGEYEKLFF; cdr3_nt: TGTGCCTGGAGCGACACGACAGGGGAATATGAAAAACTGTTTTTT
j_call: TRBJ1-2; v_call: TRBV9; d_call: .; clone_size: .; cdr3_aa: CASSVTGSSGYTF; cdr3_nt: TGTGCCAGCAGCGTAACCGGGTCGAGTGGCTACACCTTC
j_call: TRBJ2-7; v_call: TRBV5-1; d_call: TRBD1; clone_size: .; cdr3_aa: CASSFRQRTRDRNEQYF; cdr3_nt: TGCGCCAGCAGCTTCCGACAGCGTACCCGGGACAGAAACGAGCAGTACTTC
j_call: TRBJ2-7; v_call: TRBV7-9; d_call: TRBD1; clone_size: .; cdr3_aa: CASSLGVGQGYEQYF; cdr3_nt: TGTGCCAGCAGCTTAGGCGTGGGACAGGGGTACGAGCAGTACTTC
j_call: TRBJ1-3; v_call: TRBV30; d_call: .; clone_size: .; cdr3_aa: CAWDLGFSGNTIYF; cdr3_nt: TGTGCGTGGGACCTCGGGTTCTCTGGAAACACCATATATTTT
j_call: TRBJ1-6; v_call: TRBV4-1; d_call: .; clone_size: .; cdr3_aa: CASSLQQVYNSPLHF; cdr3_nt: TGCGCCAGCAGCCTGCAACAGGTTTATAATTCACCCCTCCACTTT
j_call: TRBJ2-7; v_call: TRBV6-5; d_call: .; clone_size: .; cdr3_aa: CASSDRDTDYEQYF; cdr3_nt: TGTGCCAGCAGTGATCGGGACACCGACTACGAGCAGTACTTC
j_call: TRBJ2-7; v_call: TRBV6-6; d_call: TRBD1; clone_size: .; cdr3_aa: CASSYGGQSHYEQYF; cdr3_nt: TGTGCCAGCAGTTACGGGGGACAGTCCCACTACGAGCAGTACTTC
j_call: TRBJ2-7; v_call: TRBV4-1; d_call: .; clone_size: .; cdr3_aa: CASSQQTYGAYEQYF; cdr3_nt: TGCGCCAGCAGCCAACAAACCTACGGGGCCTACGAGCAGTACTTC
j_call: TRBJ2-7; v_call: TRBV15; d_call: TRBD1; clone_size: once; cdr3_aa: CATSMDRDVSYEQYF; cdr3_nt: TGTGCCACCAGCATGGACAGGGATGTCTCCTACGAGCAGTACTTC
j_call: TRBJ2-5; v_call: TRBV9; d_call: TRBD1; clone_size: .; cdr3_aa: CASSERGQGQETQYF; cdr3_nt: TGTGCCAGCAGCGAGAGGGGACAGGGCCAAGAGACCCAGTACTTC
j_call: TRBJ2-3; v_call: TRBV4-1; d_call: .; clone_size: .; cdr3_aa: CASSPIGSGRLTDTQYF; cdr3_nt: TGCGCCAGCAGCCCAATCGGTTCAGGGCGGCTCACAGATACGCAGTATTTT
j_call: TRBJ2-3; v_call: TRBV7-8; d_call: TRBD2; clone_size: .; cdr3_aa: CASSFQRGSTDTQYF; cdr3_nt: TGTGCCAGCAGCTTTCAGCGGGGGAGCACAGATACGCAGTATTTT
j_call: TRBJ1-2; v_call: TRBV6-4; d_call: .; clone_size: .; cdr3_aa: CASSENGAGTRYGYTF; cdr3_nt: TGTGCCAGCAGTGAGAACGGCGCGGGGACGCGGTATGGCTACACCTTC
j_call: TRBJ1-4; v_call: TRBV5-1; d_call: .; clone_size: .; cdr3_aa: CASSDSGKNEKLFF; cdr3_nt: TGCGCCAGCAGCGACTCCGGGAAAAATGAAAAACTGTTTTTT
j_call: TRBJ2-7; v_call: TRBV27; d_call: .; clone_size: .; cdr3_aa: CASSPAAGHYEQYF; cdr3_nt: TGTGCCAGCAGTCCGGCCGCGGGGCACTACGAGCAGTACTTC
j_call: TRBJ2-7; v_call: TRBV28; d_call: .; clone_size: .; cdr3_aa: CASSLGRSPAYEQYF; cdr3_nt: TGTGCCAGCAGTTTGGGCAGGTCTCCAGCTTACGAGCAGTACTTC
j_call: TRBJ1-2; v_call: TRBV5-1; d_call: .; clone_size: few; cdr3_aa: CASSFLGGTGYTF; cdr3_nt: TGCGCCAGCAGCTTTTTAGGAGGTACTGGCTACACCTTC
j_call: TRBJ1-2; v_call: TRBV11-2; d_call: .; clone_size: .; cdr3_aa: CASSLDRGTYGYTF; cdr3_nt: TGTGCCAGCAGCTTAGATCGCGGGACCTATGGCTACACCTTC
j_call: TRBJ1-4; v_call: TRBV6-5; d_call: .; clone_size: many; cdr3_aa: CASSYSRQLLGKLFF; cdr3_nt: TGTGCCAGCAGTTACTCTAGACAGCTTTTAGGAAAACTGTTTTTT
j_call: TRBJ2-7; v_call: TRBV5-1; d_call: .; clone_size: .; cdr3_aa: CASSLVSGVREQYF; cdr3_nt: TGCGCCAGCAGCTTGGTCTCGGGGGTCCGGGAGCAGTACTTC
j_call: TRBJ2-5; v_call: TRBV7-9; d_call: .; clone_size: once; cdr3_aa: CASSMDIIQETQYF; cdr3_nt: TGTGCCAGCAGCATGGACATCATCCAAGAGACCCAGTACTTC
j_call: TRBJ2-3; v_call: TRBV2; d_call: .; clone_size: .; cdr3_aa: CAITIRGADTQYF; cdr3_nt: TGTGCCATCACTATACGCGGCGCTGATACGCAGTATTTT
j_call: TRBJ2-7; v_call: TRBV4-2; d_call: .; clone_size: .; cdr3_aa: CASSQDQAAEQYF; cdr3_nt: TGTGCCAGCAGCCAAGATCAAGCGGCCGAGCAGTACTTC
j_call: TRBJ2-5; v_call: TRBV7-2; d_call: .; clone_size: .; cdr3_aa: CASSSRGQETQYF; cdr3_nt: TGTGCCAGCAGCTCCAGGGGCCAAGAGACCCAGTACTTC
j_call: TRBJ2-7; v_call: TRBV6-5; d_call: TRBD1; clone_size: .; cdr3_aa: CASSTSGGSYEQYF; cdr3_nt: TGTGCCAGCAGTACGTCAGGGGGATCCTACGAGCAGTACTTC